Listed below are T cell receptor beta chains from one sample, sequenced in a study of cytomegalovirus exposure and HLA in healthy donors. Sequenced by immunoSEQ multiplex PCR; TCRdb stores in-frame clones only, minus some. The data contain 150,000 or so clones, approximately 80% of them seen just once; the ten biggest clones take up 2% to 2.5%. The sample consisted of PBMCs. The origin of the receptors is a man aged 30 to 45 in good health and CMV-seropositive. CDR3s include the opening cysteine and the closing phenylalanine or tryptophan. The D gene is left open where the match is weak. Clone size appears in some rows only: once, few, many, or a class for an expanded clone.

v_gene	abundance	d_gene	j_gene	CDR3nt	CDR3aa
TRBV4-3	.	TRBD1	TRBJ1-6	TGCGCCAGCAGCCAGGGACGGACAGGGCAAGAACCACTCCACTTT	CASSQGRTGQEPLHF
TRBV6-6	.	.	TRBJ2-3	TGTGCCAGCAAAGGTATGACAGGCGTCGATACGCAGTATTTT	CASKGMTGVDTQYF
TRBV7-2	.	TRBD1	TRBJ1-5	TGTGCCAGCAGCCCCTGGGCAGGGGGCATTCAGCCCCAGCATTTT	CASSPWAGGIQPQHF
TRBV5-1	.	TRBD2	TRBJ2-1	TGCGCCAGCAGCCCGGGACTAGCGGGGCCATCGGGGAATGAGCAGTTCTTC	CASSPGLAGPSGNEQFF
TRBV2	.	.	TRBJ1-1	TGTGCCAGCACCGAACGGGGGGACACTGAAGCTTTCTTT	CASTERGDTEAFF
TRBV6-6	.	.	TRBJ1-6	TGTGCCAGCAGTTCGGGGGGGGGCTACGGTTCACCCCTCCACTTT	CASSSGGGYGSPLHF
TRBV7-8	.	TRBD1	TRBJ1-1	TGTGCCAGCAGCTTAATGTCACAGGGGGCTCAGACTGAAGCTTTCTTT	CASSLMSQGAQTEAFF
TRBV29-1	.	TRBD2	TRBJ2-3	TGCAGCACGGGACTAGCGGGGGGGAGAGATACGCAGTATTTT	CSTGLAGGRDTQYF
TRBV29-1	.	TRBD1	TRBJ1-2	TGCAGCGTTGCCCGCTCGGGACAGGGGCCTCAATACACCTTC	CSVARSGQGPQYTF
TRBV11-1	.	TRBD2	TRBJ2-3	TGTGCCAGCAGGGCGGGGGACTATTACACAGATACGCAGTATTTT	CASRAGDYYTDTQYF
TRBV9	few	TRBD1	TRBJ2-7	TGTGCCAGCAGCGAGACAGGGGTGGCCTACGAGCAGTACTTC	CASSETGVAYEQYF
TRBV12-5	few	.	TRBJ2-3	TGTGCTAGTCACCCCGACAATTTAGATACGCAGTATTTT	CASHPDNLDTQYF
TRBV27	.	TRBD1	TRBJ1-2	TGTGCCAGCAGTGAGTACGGGACAGACGGGTATGGCTACACCTTC	CASSEYGTDGYGYTF
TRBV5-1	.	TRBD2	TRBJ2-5	TGCGCCAGCAGCCCCCTGACTAGCGGGAAGGAAGAGACCCAGTACTTC	CASSPLTSGKEETQYF
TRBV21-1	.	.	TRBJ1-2	TGTGCCAGCAGCATCCCTCGTCCTAACTATGGCTACACCTTC	CASSIPRPNYGYTF
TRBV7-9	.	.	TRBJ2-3	TGTGCCAGCAGGGGTGGGGGGTCTACTCTAATTAGCACAGATACGCAGTATTTT	CASRGGGSTLISTDTQYF
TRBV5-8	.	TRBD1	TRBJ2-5	TGTGCCAGCAGCTTATCAACAGGGGGCACAGAGACCCAGTACTTC	CASSLSTGGTETQYF
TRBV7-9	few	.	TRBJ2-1	TGTGCCAGCAGCCTATCACTGGCAGGGGCCTACAATGAGCAGTTCTTC	CASSLSLAGAYNEQFF
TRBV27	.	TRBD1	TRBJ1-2	TGTGCCAGCAGACCATGGGACAGGGATGGCTACACCTTC	CASRPWDRDGYTF
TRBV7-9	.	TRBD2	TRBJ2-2	TGTGCCAGCAGCTTTAGCGGGGGAGGTATCACCGGGGAGCTGTTTTTT	CASSFSGGGITGELFF
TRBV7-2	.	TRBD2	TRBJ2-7	TGTGCCAGCAGCTTAACGGGGGGGTTGAAGGGGGAGCAGTACTTC	CASSLTGGLKGEQYF
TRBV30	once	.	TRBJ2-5	TGTGCCTGGACGGCAGGGGAGCAAGAGACCCAGTACTTC	CAWTAGEQETQYF
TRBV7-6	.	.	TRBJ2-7	TGTGCCAGCAGCCCACTTGACAGTTACGAGCAGTACTTC	CASSPLDSYEQYF
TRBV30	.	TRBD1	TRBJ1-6	TGTGCCGCCGGACAGGGACATTCACCCCTCCACTTT	CAAGQGHSPLHF
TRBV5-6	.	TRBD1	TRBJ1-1	TGTGCCAGCAGCTTGCCCCGGGACAGCTTGCGGAAGGGTGAAGCTTTCTTT	CASSLPRDSLRKGEAFF
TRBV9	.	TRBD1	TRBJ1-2	TGTGCCAGCAGCCCCGCCGGGACAGGTTGGGGAGGCTACACCTTC	CASSPAGTGWGGYTF
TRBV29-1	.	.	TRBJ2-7	TGCAGCGTTGAAGAAGACAGGGAGGACTCCTACGAGCAGTACTTC	CSVEEDREDSYEQYF
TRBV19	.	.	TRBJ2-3	TGTGCCAGTAGTACTGGCTTATCCGATACGCAGTATTTT	CASSTGLSDTQYF
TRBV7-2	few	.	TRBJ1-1	TGTGCCAGCAGCTACCTCGGGGGGAACACTGAAGCTTTCTTT	CASSYLGGNTEAFF
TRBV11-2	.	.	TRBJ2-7	TGTGCCAGCAGCTTAGGGAGGACAGTTACGAAGCAGTACTTC	CASSLGRTVTKQYF
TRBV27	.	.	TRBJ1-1	TGTGCCAGCAGTTTAGAGGCAGGGACTGAAGCTTTCTTT	CASSLEAGTEAFF
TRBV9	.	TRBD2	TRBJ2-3	TGTGCCAGCAGCGTAAGGGGTCCCTCTAGCGGGGGTTCCCCAGATACGCAGTATTTT	CASSVRGPSSGGSPDTQYF
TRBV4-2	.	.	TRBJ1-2	TGTGCCAGCAGCCAAGTTGTCCCGAGTGGTGGCTACACCTTC	CASSQVVPSGGYTF
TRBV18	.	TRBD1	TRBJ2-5	TGTGCCAGCTCGCCTCCAGGACAGGGAGAGACCCAGTACTTC	CASSPPGQGETQYF
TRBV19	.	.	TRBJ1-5	TGTGCCAGTAGTATTCGTCTTCAGGGTCAGCCCCAGCATTTT	CASSIRLQGQPQHF
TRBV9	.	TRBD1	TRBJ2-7	TGTGCCAGCAGCGGTGCGACCGGGACAGAAGCCTACGAGCAGTACTTC	CASSGATGTEAYEQYF
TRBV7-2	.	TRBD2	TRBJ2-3	TGTGCCAGCAGCTTATACGAGCGGGAGCAGTATTTT	CASSLYEREQYF